A single sample gave rise to the 21 T cell receptor beta chains below, sequenced in a study of spatial heterogeneity in lung cancer. Time point of the sample: blood at routine non-recurrence follow-up after resection. TCRdb used MiXCR to reprocess the 5' RACE reads, holding one entry per CDR3 protein. Of 110,000 or so distinct CDR3 sequences in the sample, 10% to 11% were seen once. The sample was PBMCs, taken at follow-up. These receptors came from a female donor with early-stage non-small cell lung cancer.

This clonotype showed up just a few times. V usage is TRBV7-9 and J usage is TRBJ2-1, with 7 bases aligning to TRBD2. J was trimmed by 8 bases and V by 4 bases; bases with no gene match: 20. CDR1 is SEHNR, CDR2 FQNEAQ, per germline (reference sequence). The CDR3 totals 18 residues. This CDR3 is CASSSNPGREKGIYEQFF. DNA of the CDR3: TGTGCCAGCAGCTCCAATCCGGGGCGGGAGAAGGGAATCTATGAGCAGTTCTTC.

This clonotype came up many times. V gene TRBV27 combines with J gene TRBJ2-2, with TRBD1 matching over 10 bases. V trimming: 10 bases; J trimming: 5 bases; junction bases outside the gene matches: 13. The CDR3 is 16 residues long. Germline V lookup: CDR1 MNHEY, CDR2 SMNVEV (reference sequence). CDR3 sequence reads: CATHGTGTGETGELFF. CDR3 DNA: TGTGCCACCCACGGGACCGGGACAGGGGAAACCGGGGAGCTGTTTTTT.

The chain couples TRBV7-9 to TRBJ2-6; TRBD2 might be the D (5 bases). The CDR3 spans 18 residues. The V end lost 1 base, the J end lost 0 bases, and 13 bases lay between the germline ends. Germline lookup yields CDR1 SEHNR and CDR2 FQNEAQ (reference sequence). The chain's CDR3 is CASSLGTDLSSGANVLTF. The DNA of the CDR3 is TGTGCCAGCAGCTTAGGGACTGATCTTTCCTCTGGGGCCAACGTCCTGACTTTC.

V and J are TRBV29-1 and TRBJ2-1; tentatively, D is TRBD2 (5 bases). V lost 4 bases, J lost 9 bases, and 10 bases lay in between. This CDR3 comprises 11 residues. CDR1 is SQVTM, CDR2 ANQGSEA, per germline. CDR3 DNA sequence: TGCAGCGTTGCCGCAACTAGTGAGCAGTTCTTC. It codes for CSVAATSEQFF.

This clonotype was observed a single time. The chain uses TRBV4-2 and TRBJ2-7; 10 bases line up with TRBD2. V lost 1 base and J lost 4; bases outside the gene matches: 13. Germline CDR1 reads LGHNA; CDR2 reads YNFKEQ. The length of the CDR3 is 18 residues. This CDR3 is CASSQVRALAGEEYEQYF. CDR3 coding DNA: TGTGCCAGCAGCCAAGTCCGGGCCCTAGCGGGAGAGGAATACGAGCAGTACTTC.

This clonotype was seen ten or more times. V and J are TRBV6-2 or TRBV6-3 and TRBJ2-1, with D unclear. Trimming left V 6 bases short and J 8 bases short, with 14 bases between. Germline CDR1 reads MNHEY; CDR2 reads SVGEGT. The CDR3 covers 13 residues. CDR3 nucleotides: TGTGCCAGCAGCCCTACCGGTGGCTATGAGCAGTTCTTC. Translated: CASSPTGGYEQFF.

The table lists this clonotype with a few counts. The chain joins TRBV29-1 to TRBJ1-3; 7 bases line up with TRBD1. The CDR3 has 14 residues. Looked up from germline, CDR1 is SQVTM and CDR2 is ANQGSEA. With V trimmed by 7 bases and J by 0 bases, 6 bases remained unmatched. CDR3 nucleotide sequence: TGCAGCGGCACCGGGACAGCCTCTGGAAACACCATATATTTT. Translation: CSGTGTASGNTIYF.

The table lists this clonotype with a few counts. This chain connects TRBV11-2 to TRBJ2-1, with unresolved D. Germline CDR1 SGHAT, CDR2 FQNNGV. The CDR3 covers 12 residues. Trimming removed 2 bases from V and 6 bases from J, with 5 bases in between. CDR3 nucleotides: TGTGCCAGCAGCTTAAGGTCCAATGAGCAGTTCTTC. It specifies CASSLRSNEQFF.

V is TRBV5-1 and J is TRBJ2-1; D is ambiguous. The CDR3 totals 13 residues. The V end was cut by 0 bases, the J end by 9 bases, with 10 bases between. Per germline, CDR1 SGHRS and CDR2 YFSETQ. The DNA for the CDR3 is TGCGCCAGCAGCTTGGATGTGACGGGTGAGCAGTTCTTC. Protein: CASSLDVTGEQFF. Filled out from reference TRBV5-1 and TRBJ2-1, the complete variable domain reads KAGVTQTPRYLIKTRGQQVTLSCSPISGHRSVSWYQQTPGQGLQFLFEYFSETQRNKGNFPGRFSGRQFSNSRSEMNVSTLELGDSALYLCASSLDVTGEQFFGPGTRLTVL.

This clonotype was recorded a few times. The rearrangement uses TRBV5-4 and TRBJ2-3; unclear D gene. The CDR3 has 13 amino acids. V lost 2 bases, J lost 4 bases, and 8 bases lay in between. In germline, CDR1 is SGHNT, CDR2 YYREEE (reference sequence). CDR3 DNA sequence: TGTGCCAGCAGCTTCGATCGCTCAGATACGCAGTATTTT. Protein sequence: CASSFDRSDTQYF.

The gene calls are TRBV28 and TRBJ2-7, with 8 bases that match TRBD1. Germline assignment: CDR1 MDHEN and CDR2 SYDVKM. The junction had 3 bases not matched to a gene; V was cut back by 5 bases and J by 3 bases. The CDR3 totals 13 residues. In DNA, the CDR3 is TGTGCCAGCAGTGGGGACAGGATCTACGAGCAGTACTTC. Translation gives CASSGDRIYEQYF.

This chain joins TRBV18 and TRBJ2-1; 10 positions match TRBD2. The CDR3 consists of 17 residues. Germline V gene lookup returns CDR1 KGHSH and CDR2 LQKENI. Losses at the gene ends were 3 bases for V and 2 bases for J; bases not matched to a gene: 7. This CDR3 is CASSPSRAGGPYNEQFF. CDR3 nucleotides: TGTGCCAGCTCACCTAGTAGAGCGGGAGGGCCCTACAATGAGCAGTTCTTC.

DNA of the CDR3: TGTGCCACCAGTGATTCCCCGGGCCGCCCGTGCGGTTGGCGGGACTTCTACGAGCAGTACGTC. This encodes CATSDSPGRPCGWRDFYEQYV. The V and J genes are TRBV24-1 and TRBJ2-7, with D perhaps matching TRBD2 (6 bases). Trimming took off 2 bases at V and 3 bases at J, with 31 bases between the two ends. CDR1 and CDR2 (germline): KGHDR, SFDVKD. This CDR3 region has 21 residues.

This clonotype was detected only a few times. This chain joins TRBV29-1 and TRBJ1-5; D might be TRBD1 (6 bases). Trimming pared 0 bases from V and 7 bases from J, leaving 7 bases between. The CDR3 runs 12 residues. Germline assignment: CDR1 SQVTM and CDR2 ANQGSEA. Written as DNA, the CDR3 is TGCAGCGTTGAAGACACAGGGCAGCCCCAGCATTTT. This gives the protein CSVEDTGQPQHF. The full variable domain, completed using reference TRBV29-1 and TRBJ1-5, is SAVISQKPSRDICQRGTSLTIQCQVDSQVTMMFWYRQQPGQSLTLIATANQGSEATYESGFVIDKFPISRPNLTFSTLTVSNMSPEDSSIYLCSVEDTGQPQHFGDGTRLSIL.

This clonotype has only a few counts. The chain couples TRBV28 to TRBJ2-1; perhaps TRBD2 as D (6 bases). Germline V lookup: CDR1 MDHEN, CDR2 SYDVKM. The germline V and J ends were trimmed by 5 bases and 3 bases, with 14 bases remaining between them. This CDR3 comprises 15 residues. DNA for the CDR3: TGTGCCAGCAGTCCGGGGGTGACTTACTACAATGAGCAGTTCTTC. Residues: CASSPGVTYYNEQFF.

This clonotype was recorded many times. The chain uses TRBV21-1 and TRBJ2-7; the D call of TRBD2 is as the table states it, not checked on the DNA. TRBV21-1 has pseudogene status. The CDR3 runs to 17 residues. CDR3 DNA: TGTGCCAGCAGCAACGTCAGGTCTCCCTCAACCGAATACGAGCAGTACGTC. It specifies CASSNVRSPSTEYEQYV.

This clonotype was seen many times. The rearrangement joins TRBV20-1 to TRBJ1-1; 8 nucleotides align to TRBD1. The CDR3 covers 15 residues. With 6 bases clipped from V and 0 bases from J, the junction kept 9 bases outside the gene matches. Germline CDR1 is DFQATT and CDR2 is SNEGSKA (reference sequence). The CDR3 spells CSAPGQGFMNTEAFF. CDR3 DNA sequence: TGCAGTGCGCCTGGACAGGGCTTCATGAACACTGAAGCTTTCTTT.

The gene calls are TRBV20-1 and TRBJ2-7; TRBD2 matches at 13 bases. The V and J ends lost 6 bases and 3 bases, in that order; junction bases with no gene match: 8. The CDR3 spans 15 residues. CDR1 and CDR2 from the germline V gene are DFQATT and SNEGSKA (reference sequence). This chain's CDR3 is CSATPTSGRFYEQYF. CDR3 DNA sequence: TGCAGTGCGACTCCGACTAGCGGGAGGTTCTACGAGCAGTACTTC.

In its sample, this clonotype was seen a few times. The chain recombines TRBV20-1 with TRBJ2-5; D remains unclear. This CDR3 region has 15 residues. Germline CDR1 and CDR2: DFQATT and SNEGSKA (reference sequence). V lost 6 bases and J lost 3, with 20 bases in between. The DNA of the CDR3 is TGCAGTGCCAACGTGTTTCTAACAACAGAAGAGACCCAGTACTTC. Translating it yields CSANVFLTTEETQYF.

This clonotype turned up a few times. CDR3 sequence reads: CASGITGNTEAFF. The DNA of the CDR3 is TGTGCCAGCGGCATTACAGGGAACACTGAAGCTTTCTTT. This chain connects TRBV28 to TRBJ1-1, with a tentative D call TRBD1 (5 bases). The V gene's germline CDR1 is MDHEN and CDR2 SYDVKM. V was pared by 8 bases and J by 1 base, with 11 bases between. The CDR3 contains 13 residues.

This rearrangement joins TRBV11-1 to TRBJ2-7; TRBD2 matches 8 bases. V lost 5 bases to trimming and J lost 2 bases; unmatched junction nucleotides: 8. The CDR3 covers 15 residues. Per germline, CDR1 SGHAT and CDR2 FQDESV (reference sequence). The CDR3 coding sequence is TGTGCCAGCAGCCCCGGGACCGGGAGGGCCTACGAGCAGTACTTC. Amino acid sequence: CASSPGTGRAYEQYF.